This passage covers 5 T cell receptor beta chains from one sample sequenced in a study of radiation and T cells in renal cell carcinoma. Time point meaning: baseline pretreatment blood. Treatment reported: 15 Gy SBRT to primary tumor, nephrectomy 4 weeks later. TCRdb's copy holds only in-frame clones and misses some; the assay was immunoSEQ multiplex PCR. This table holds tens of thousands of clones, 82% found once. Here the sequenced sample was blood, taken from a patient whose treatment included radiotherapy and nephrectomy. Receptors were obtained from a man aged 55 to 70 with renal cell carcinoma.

CDR3 DNA sequence: TGCGCCAGCAGTCTGACTAGCGGGATCTACGAGCAGTACTTC. It is translated as CASSLTSGIYEQYF. The rearrangement joins TRBV10-2 to TRBJ2-7, with TRBD2 matching 11 bases. With 5 bases clipped from V and 3 bases from J, the junction kept 3 bases outside the gene matches. This CDR3 contains 14 residues. The germline V gene encodes CDR1 WSHSY and CDR2 SAAADI.

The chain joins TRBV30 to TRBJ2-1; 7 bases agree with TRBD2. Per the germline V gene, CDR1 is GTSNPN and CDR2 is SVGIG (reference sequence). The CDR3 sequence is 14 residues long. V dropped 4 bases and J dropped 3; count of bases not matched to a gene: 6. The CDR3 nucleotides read TGTGCCTGGACTGAGGGAGGGTTCTACAATGAGCAGTTCTTC. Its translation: CAWTEGGFYNEQFF.

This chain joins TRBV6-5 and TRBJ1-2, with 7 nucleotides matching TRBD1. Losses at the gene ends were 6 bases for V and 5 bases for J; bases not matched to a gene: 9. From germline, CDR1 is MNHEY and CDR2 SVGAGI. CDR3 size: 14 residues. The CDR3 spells CASSPRATGYGYTF. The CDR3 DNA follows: TGTGCCAGCAGCCCCCGAGCGACAGGGTATGGCTACACCTTC.

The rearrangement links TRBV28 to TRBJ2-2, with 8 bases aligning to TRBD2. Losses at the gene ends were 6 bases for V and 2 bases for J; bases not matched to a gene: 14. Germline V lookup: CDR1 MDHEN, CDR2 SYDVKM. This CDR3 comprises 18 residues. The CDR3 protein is CASSPPKTSGKNTGELFF. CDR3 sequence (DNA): TGTGCCAGCAGCCCACCCAAAACTAGCGGAAAAAACACCGGGGAGCTGTTTTTT.

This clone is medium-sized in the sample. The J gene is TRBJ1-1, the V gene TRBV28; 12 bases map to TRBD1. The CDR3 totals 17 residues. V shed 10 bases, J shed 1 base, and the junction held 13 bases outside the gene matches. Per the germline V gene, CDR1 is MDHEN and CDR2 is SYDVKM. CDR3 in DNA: TGTGCCACCGGGACAGGGGGCGCGAGGTACAAGAACACTGAAGCTTTCTTT. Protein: CATGTGGARYKNTEAFF.